Below, 32 T cell receptor beta chains from the same sample are listed, as sequenced in a study of OX40 agonist ivuxolimab in advanced cancers. Assay: immunoSEQ multiplex PCR; the TCRdb copy retains only in-frame clones and omits some. The sample holds tens of thousands of clones, more than 75% seen once. This sample comprised CD4+ or CD8+ T cells sorted from blood, obtained in a trial of the OX40 agonist ivuxolimab. Receptor source: an adult with an advanced solid tumor such as melanoma, head and neck, liver or kidney cancer.

The V and J genes are TRBV5-1 and TRBJ1-1, with D unresolved. The CDR3 loop spans 14 amino acids. The V gene's germline CDR1 is SGHRS and CDR2 YFSETQ. With 4 bases removed from V and 2 bases from J, the gap between germline ends came to 12 bases. In nucleotides, the CDR3 is TGCGCCAGCAGCACAGAGCCCACTAACACTGAAGCTTTCTTT. Its translation: CASSTEPTNTEAFF. The whole variable domain, remainder taken from reference TRBV5-1 and TRBJ1-1, is KAGVTQTPRYLIKTRGQQVTLSCSPISGHRSVSWYQQTPGQGLQFLFEYFSETQRNKGNFPGRFSGRQFSNSRSEMNVSTLELGDSALYLCASSTEPTNTEAFFGQGTRLTVV.

This chain links TRBV5-1 with TRBJ2-1; maybe TRBD1 (5 bases). Germline V gene sequence: CDR1 SGHRS, CDR2 YFSETQ. V was cut by 2 bases and J by 2 bases, with 11 bases left in between. The CDR3 totals 15 residues. The CDR3 loop is CASSLLGVPYNEQFF. In DNA form, the CDR3 reads TGCGCCAGCAGCTTATTAGGGGTACCCTACAATGAGCAGTTCTTC.

Of note for this clone: This CDR3 is also generated by other DNA sequences in the sample. This chain uses TRBV18 with TRBJ1-1; maybe TRBD1 (5 bases). The CDR3 totals 14 residues. V was shortened by 6 bases and J by 1 base, with 12 bases between the two germline ends. The V gene's germline CDR1 is KGHSH and CDR2 LQKENI. The CDR3 sequence: CASSPGPANTEAFF. The CDR3 bases are TGTGCCAGCTCTCCGGGACCGGCGAACACTGAAGCTTTCTTT.

The chain has TRBV5-4 and TRBJ1-3, with D uncertain. Germline V gene lookup returns CDR1 SGHNT and CDR2 YYREEE (reference sequence). Trimming removed 4 bases from V and 4 bases from J, with 12 bases in between. This CDR3 is built from 14 residues. The CDR3 here is CASSRARYGNTIYF. CDR3 nucleotides: TGTGCCAGCAGCCGCGCGCGTTACGGAAACACCATATATTTT.

The chain joins TRBV5-1 to TRBJ1-1; D is unresolved. The CDR3 spans 11 residues. Trimming shortened V by 0 bases and J by 7 bases, and 4 bases separated the two germline ends. The germline CDR1 and CDR2 sequences are SGHRS and YFSETQ. CDR3 nucleotide sequence: TGCGCCAGCAGCTTGGTGGGTGAAGCTTTCTTT. It codes for CASSLVGEAFF.

V is TRBV5-4 and J is TRBJ1-2, with 7 bases matching TRBD1. CDR3 length: 16 residues. Germline values: CDR1 SGHNT, CDR2 YYREEE (reference sequence). Losses at the gene ends were 4 bases for V and 7 bases for J; bases not matched to a gene: 16. CDR3 in DNA: TGTGCCAGCAGCGGAAACAGGGGTGGCGGGTCTGGTGGCTACACCTTC. It encodes CASSGNRGGGSGGYTF.

V is TRBV27 and J is TRBJ2-6; TRBD2 aligns across 8 bases. CDR3 length equals 15 residues. From germline, CDR1 is MNHEY and CDR2 SMNVEV (reference sequence). The V segment lost 7 bases and the J segment 2 bases; nucleotides outside the gene matches: 4. CDR3 in amino acids: CASTGGEAGANVLTF. CDR3 DNA: TGTGCCAGCACCGGGGGGGAGGCTGGGGCCAACGTCCTGACTTTC.

The rearrangement links TRBV19 to TRBJ1-2; D gene unclear. This CDR3 spans 13 amino acids. V lost 5 bases to trimming and J lost 8 bases, with 15 bases between them. CDR1 is LNHDA and CDR2 is SQIVND in the germline V gene (reference sequence). As DNA, the CDR3 is TGTGCCAGTAGTGTTCGGGGAAGGCAGGGCTACACCTTC. The encoded protein is CASSVRGRQGYTF.

The chain recombines TRBV18 with TRBJ1-1; no clear D gene. Germline V lookup: CDR1 KGHSH, CDR2 LQKENI. The CDR3 is 15 amino acids. V was clipped by 6 bases and J by 7 bases, with 21 bases between them. The CDR3: CASSPRVQSMSEAFF. CDR3 bases: TGTGCCAGCTCCCCCCGTGTACAGTCCATGAGTGAAGCTTTCTTT.

V is TRBV6-6 and J is TRBJ2-7, with D tentatively TRBD2 (7 bases). This CDR3 comprises 15 residues. Germline CDR1 and CDR2: MNHNY and SVGAGI (reference sequence). Deletions cut 5 bases from V and 0 bases from J, with 14 bases between. The DNA of the CDR3 is TGTGCCAGCAGTGGCGGGGGCACATACTCCTACGAGCAGTACTTC. Translated, it gives CASSGGGTYSYEQYF.

With regard to this clone: At one end the junction does not follow the germline gene, possibly because of a read error. The CDR3 DNA reads as TGTGCCAGCAGTTTCTCAGTATTCGAGGAGTACTTC. Amino acids: CASSFSVFEEYF. This chain connects TRBV28 to TRBJ2-7; D remains ambiguous. Germline loops: CDR1 MDHEN, CDR2 SYDVKM. CDR3 size: 12 residues.

This clone was seen only a few times. The chain couples TRBV4-3 to TRBJ2-7; unclear D gene. This CDR3 has 13 residues. In germline, CDR1 is LGHNA, CDR2 YSLEER. V gave up 0 bases and J gave up 3 bases, with 6 bases separating them. The CDR3: CASSQDIHYEQYF. CDR3 DNA sequence: TGCGCCAGCAGCCAAGATATCCACTACGAGCAGTACTTC.

This clone was observed once. V is TRBV4-3 and J is TRBJ2-5; TRBD2 might be the D (6 bases). Germline V CDR1 and CDR2: LGHNA, YSLEER. Trimming took 0 bases from V and 2 from J, leaving 10 bases between them. The CDR3 covers 15 residues. The CDR3 DNA sequence: TGCGCCAGCAGCCAAGAAAGGGGACTTCAAGAGACCCAGTACTTC. Its protein is CASSQERGLQETQYF.

The chain uses TRBV11-2 and TRBJ2-2; 11 bases are shared with TRBD2. Looked up from germline, CDR1 is SGHAT and CDR2 is FQNNGV. The trim removed 5 bases at V and 7 bases at J, leaving 9 bases unmatched. The CDR3 covers 16 residues. The DNA of the CDR3 is TGTGCCAGCAGCCCCCGTGGGACTAGCGGCGTCGGGGAGCTGTTTTTT. This sequence encodes CASSPRGTSGVGELFF.

The rearrangement joins TRBV7-2 to TRBJ1-5; a weak D match, TRBD1 (5 bases). V lost 5 bases to trimming and J lost 7 bases, with 18 bases between them. Germline-derived CDR1 and CDR2 are SGHTA and FQGNSA. This CDR3 has 15 amino acids. CDR3 DNA sequence: TGTGCCAGCAGCCGTTACCGGGACTTAAAGCAGCCCCAGCATTTT. Its protein is CASSRYRDLKQPQHF.

The chain is built from TRBV5-1 and TRBJ2-6, with 8 bases fitting TRBD1. In germline, CDR1 is SGHRS, CDR2 YFSETQ. The CDR3 is 15 residues long. Losses at the gene ends were 4 bases for V and 1 base for J; bases not matched to a gene: 1. CDR3 DNA: TGCGCCAGCAGCCAGGGGGCGTCTGGGGCCAACGTCCTGACTTTC. The encoded protein is CASSQGASGANVLTF.

The CDR3 region is CASSLRRQGLANEKLFF. In DNA, the CDR3 is TGTGCCAGCAGCTTAAGGAGACAGGGGCTCGCTAATGAAAAACTGTTTTTT. The chain combines TRBV13 with TRBJ1-4; the match to TRBD1 covers 8 bases. Germline V CDR1 and CDR2: PRHDT, FYEKMQ (reference sequence). The CDR3 has 17 amino acids. J was trimmed by 3 bases and V by 2 bases; bases with no gene match: 8.

The CDR3 DNA reads as TGTGCCAGTAGTATTCACCGGGGGGGTCCCTACAATGAGCAGTTCTTC. Its translation: CASSIHRGGPYNEQFF. The chain carries TRBV19 and TRBJ2-1, with 8 bases identical to TRBD2. Per germline, CDR1 LNHDA and CDR2 SQIVND (reference sequence). V shed 3 bases, J shed 2 bases, and the junction held 6 bases outside the gene matches. CDR3 length equals 16 residues.

This chain uses TRBV5-1 with TRBJ1-1; the D gene is possibly TRBD1 (6 bases). Germline CDR1 and CDR2: SGHRS and YFSETQ. Trimming removed 1 base from V and 5 bases from J, with 15 bases in between. The CDR3 extends over 15 amino acids. CDR3 coding DNA: TGCGCCAGCAGCTTGTCAGGGGCGCGGAATACTGAAGCTTTCTTT. It yields the protein CASSLSGARNTEAFF.

The CDR3 loop reads CASSPTFGPDKRYF. The CDR3 region has the DNA TGTGCCAGCAGCCCCACGTTTGGCCCTGACAAGAGGTACTTC. The chain is built from TRBV7-2 and TRBJ2-7, with D unresolved. V lost 5 bases and J 12 bases, leaving 23 bases between the germline ends. Germline lookup yields CDR1 SGHTA and CDR2 FQGNSA. There are 14 residues in the CDR3.

This chain uses TRBV28 with TRBJ1-5; D is unclear. This CDR3 is 14 amino acids long. Germline loops: CDR1 MDHEN, CDR2 SYDVKM. Deletions cut 6 bases from V and 0 bases from J, with 9 bases between. CDR3 coding DNA: TGTGCCAGCAGCCGGCACGGTAGCAATCAGCCCCAGCATTTT. It is translated as CASSRHGSNQPQHF.

The chain's CDR3 is CASSQDPGFSYEQYF. CDR3 bases: TGTGCCAGCAGCCAAGATCCGGGGTTCTCCTACGAGCAGTACTTC. The rearrangement joins TRBV14 to TRBJ2-7, with a tentative D call TRBD2 (5 bases). The CDR3 sequence is 15 residues long. Germline CDR1 is SGHDN and CDR2 is FVKESK. V lost 0 bases, J lost 0 bases, and 9 bases lay in between.

This chain uses TRBV4-3 with TRBJ1-1, with unresolved D. This CDR3 region has 12 residues. V was trimmed by 1 base and J by 4 bases, leaving 4 bases between them. CDR1 is LGHNA, CDR2 YSLEER, per germline. CDR3 loop: CASSQGSTEAFF. The CDR3 coding sequence is TGCGCCAGCAGCCAAGGCAGCACTGAAGCTTTCTTT.

This sequence joins TRBV2 and TRBJ2-1; D is unresolved. This CDR3 is 15 amino acids long. CDR1 is SNHLY, CDR2 FYNNEI, per germline. Trimming shortened V by 0 bases and J by 5 bases, and 11 bases separated the two germline ends. The CDR3 nucleotides read TGTGCCAGCAGTGAAGCGGGTAGCCGTGACAATGAGCAGTTCTTC. Translated: CASSEAGSRDNEQFF.

The chain's CDR3 is CASSQAAYSYEQYF. The CDR3, as DNA: TGCGCCAGCAGCCAAGCGGCCTACTCCTACGAGCAGTACTTC. The rearrangement links TRBV4-3 to TRBJ2-7; unclear D gene. The V end lost 1 base, the J end lost 0 bases, and 7 bases lay between the germline ends. CDR1 is LGHNA and CDR2 is YSLEER in the germline V gene. CDR3 length: 14 residues.

J is TRBJ2-1 and V is TRBV6-1; the match to TRBD2 covers 10 bases. The CDR3 covers 14 residues. Germline lookup yields CDR1 MNHNS and CDR2 SASEGT. Trimming removed 6 bases from V and 3 bases from J; junction bases left unmatched: 2. The CDR3 nucleotides are TGTGCCAGCAGGTCTAGCGGGGGCTACAATGAGCAGTTCTTC. This translates into CASRSSGGYNEQFF.

This clone came up a few times. The rearrangement uses TRBV6-6 and TRBJ1-5, with D unclear. This CDR3 has 13 amino acids. Germline V lookup: CDR1 MNHNY, CDR2 SVGAGI (reference sequence). The ends were cut back, 5 bases at V and 0 bases at J, with 5 bases in the middle. The CDR3 coding sequence is TGTGCCAGCAGTCCCAATAGCAATCAGCCCCAGCATTTT. It yields the protein CASSPNSNQPQHF.

The chain carries TRBV11-3 and TRBJ1-1; a weak D match, TRBD1 (6 bases). Germline values: CDR1 SGHNT, CDR2 YENEEA. The CDR3 sequence is 14 residues long. V gave up 0 bases and J gave up 3 bases, with 8 bases separating them. CDR3 in amino acids: CASSLEGGDTEAFF. The DNA of the CDR3 is TGTGCCAGCAGCTTAGAGGGGGGCGACACTGAAGCTTTCTTT. Looking up the rest from reference TRBV11-3 and TRBJ1-1 gives the full variable domain: EAGVVQSPRYKIIEKKQPVAFWCNPISGHNTLYWYLQNLGQGPELLIRYENEEAVDDSQLPKDRFSAERLKGVDSTLKIQPAELGDSAVYLCASSLEGGDTEAFFGQGTRLTVV.

CDR3 sequence reads: CSSWTGKTNYGYTF. The CDR3 nucleotides are TGCAGCAGCTGGACAGGAAAGACTAACTATGGCTACACCTTC. The rearrangement joins TRBV29-1 to TRBJ1-2, with 7 bases fitting TRBD1. The CDR3 sequence is 14 residues long. Germline CDR1 SQVTM, CDR2 ANQGSEA. Unmatched junction bases numbered 9, after V lost 8 bases and J lost 0 bases.

The chain couples TRBV6-5 to TRBJ1-2; D unresolved. V lost 5 bases and J lost 4, with 14 bases in between. The germline V gene has CDR1 MNHEY and CDR2 SVGAGI. The CDR3 is 14 amino acids. The CDR3 region is CASSPPARGYGYTF. For the CDR3, the DNA is TGTGCCAGCAGTCCCCCCGCCCGGGGCTATGGCTACACCTTC.

The chain has TRBV29-1 and TRBJ2-7, with TRBD2 matching 7 bases. J lost 6 bases, V lost 1 base, and 0 bases had no gene match. The CDR3 has 11 amino acids. Germline CDR1 is SQVTM and CDR2 is ANQGSEA. DNA of the CDR3: TGCAGCGTTGAAGGGGGGGGCGAGCAGTACTTC. Translated: CSVEGGGEQYF.

In DNA form, the CDR3 reads TGTGCCAGCAGTTTCATCGCGGGGACTGAAGCTTTCTTT. This gives the protein CASSFIAGTEAFF. V and J are TRBV6-5 and TRBJ1-1; unclear D gene. The CDR3 loop spans 13 amino acids. V lost 4 bases and J lost 5, with 11 bases in between. Germline-derived CDR1 and CDR2 are MNHEY and SVGAGI.